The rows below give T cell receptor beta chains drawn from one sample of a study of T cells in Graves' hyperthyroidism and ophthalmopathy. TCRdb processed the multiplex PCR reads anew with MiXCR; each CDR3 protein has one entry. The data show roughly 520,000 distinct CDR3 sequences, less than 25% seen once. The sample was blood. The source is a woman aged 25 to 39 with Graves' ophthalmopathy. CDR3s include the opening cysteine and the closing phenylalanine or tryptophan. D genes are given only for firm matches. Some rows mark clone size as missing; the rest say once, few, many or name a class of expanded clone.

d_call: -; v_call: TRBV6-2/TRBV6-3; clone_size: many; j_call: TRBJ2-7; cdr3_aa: CASSWARDYEQYF; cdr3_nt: TGTGCCAGCAGTTGGGCACGGGACTACGAGCAGTACTTC
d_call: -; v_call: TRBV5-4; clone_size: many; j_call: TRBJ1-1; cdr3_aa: CASSPGGAEAFF; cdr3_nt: TGTGCCAGCAGCCCAGGAGGCGCCGAGGCTTTCTTT
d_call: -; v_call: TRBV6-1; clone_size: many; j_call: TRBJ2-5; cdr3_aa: CASSEPGGVETQYF; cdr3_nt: TGTGCCAGCAGTGAGCCCGGGGGAGTCGAGACCCAGTACTTC
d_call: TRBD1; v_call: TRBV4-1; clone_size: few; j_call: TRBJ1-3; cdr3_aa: CASSQVTLLQGAYGNTIYF; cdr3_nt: TGCGCCAGCAGCCAAGTAACCCTGCTACAGGGGGCTTATGGAAACACCATATATTTT
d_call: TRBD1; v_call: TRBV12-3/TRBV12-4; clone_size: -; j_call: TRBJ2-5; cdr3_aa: CASSHARQGKETQYF; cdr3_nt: TGTGCCAGCAGTCATGCCCGACAGGGAAAAGAGACCCAGTACTTC
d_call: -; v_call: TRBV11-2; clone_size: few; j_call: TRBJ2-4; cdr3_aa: CASSLEWELGVKNIQYF; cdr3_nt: TGTGCCAGCAGCTTAGAATGGGAGCTAGGGGTCAAAAACATTCAGTACTTC
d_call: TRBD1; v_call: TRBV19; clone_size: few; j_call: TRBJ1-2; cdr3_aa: CASSPQGAAHTF; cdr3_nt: TGTGCCAGTAGTCCTCAGGGGGCCGCCCACACCTTC
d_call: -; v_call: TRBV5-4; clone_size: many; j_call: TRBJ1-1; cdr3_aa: CASSGVTGTEAFF; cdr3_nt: TGTGCCAGCAGCGGTGTAACGGGCACTGAAGCTTTCTTT
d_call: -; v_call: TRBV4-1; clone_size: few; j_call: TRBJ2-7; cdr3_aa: CASSQVIHHEQYF; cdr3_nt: TGCGCCAGCAGCCAAGTGATCCACCACGAGCAGTACTTC
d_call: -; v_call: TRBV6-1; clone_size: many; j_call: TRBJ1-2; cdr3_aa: CASREQPAGYTF; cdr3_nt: TGTGCCAGCAGAGAGCAACCCGCAGGCTACACCTTC
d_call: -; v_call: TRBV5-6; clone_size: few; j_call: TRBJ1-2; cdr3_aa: CASSPMDSPYYGYTF; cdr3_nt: TGTGCCAGCAGCCCGATGGACAGTCCGTACTATGGCTACACCTTC
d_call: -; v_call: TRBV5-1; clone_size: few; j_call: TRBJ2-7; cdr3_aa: CASRILVAPAYEQYF; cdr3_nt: TGCGCCAGCAGAATCCTCGTTGCACCCGCCTACGAGCAGTACTTC
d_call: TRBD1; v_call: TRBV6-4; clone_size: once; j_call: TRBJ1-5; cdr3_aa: CASSDRTGWVNQPQHF; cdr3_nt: TGTGCCAGCAGTGATCGGACAGGGTGGGTCAATCAGCCCCAGCATTTT
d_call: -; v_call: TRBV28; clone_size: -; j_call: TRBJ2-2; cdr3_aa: CASSLLAPRAGEGELFF; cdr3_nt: TGTGCCAGCAGTTTATTAGCCCCCCGGGCAGGGGAGGGGGAGCTGTTTTTT
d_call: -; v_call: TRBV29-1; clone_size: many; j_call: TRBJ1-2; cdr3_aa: CSVEGAGGYTF; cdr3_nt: TGCAGCGTTGAAGGGGCCGGTGGCTACACCTTC
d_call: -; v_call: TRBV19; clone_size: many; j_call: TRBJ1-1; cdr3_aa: CASSWAEGEAFF; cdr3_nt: TGTGCCAGTAGTTGGGCCGAGGGGGAAGCTTTCTTT
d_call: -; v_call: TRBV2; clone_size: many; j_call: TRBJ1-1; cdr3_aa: CASMAHLNTEAFF; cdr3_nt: TGTGCCAGCATGGCACACCTGAACACTGAAGCTTTCTTT
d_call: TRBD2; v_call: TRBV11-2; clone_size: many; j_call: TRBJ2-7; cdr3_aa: CASSSLGAGGLLSYEQYF; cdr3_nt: TGTGCCAGCAGCTCGCTTGGGGCGGGGGGACTCCTCTCCTACGAGCAGTACTTC
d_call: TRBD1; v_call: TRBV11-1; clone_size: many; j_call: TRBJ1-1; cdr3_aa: CASSPRGRGAEAFF; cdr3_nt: TGTGCCAGCAGCCCCAGGGGGCGCGGCGCTGAAGCTTTCTTT
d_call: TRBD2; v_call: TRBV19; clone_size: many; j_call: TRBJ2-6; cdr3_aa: CASSNLAGAISGANVLTF; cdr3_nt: TGTGCCAGTAGCAATCTAGCGGGGGCGATCTCTGGGGCCAACGTCCTGACTTTC
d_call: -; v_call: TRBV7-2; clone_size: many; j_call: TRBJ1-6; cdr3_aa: CASSLGVTPLHF; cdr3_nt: TGTGCCAGCAGCTTAGGAGTCACACCCCTCCACTTT
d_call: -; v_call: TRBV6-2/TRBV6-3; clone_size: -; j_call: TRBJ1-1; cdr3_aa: CASSFLVYTEAFF; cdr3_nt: TGTGCCAGCAGTTTCCTTGTGTACACTGAAGCTTTCTTT